Following are 20 T cell receptor beta chains from one sample sequenced in a study of OX40 agonist ivuxolimab in advanced cancers. Profiling relied on immunoSEQ multiplex PCR, and the TCRdb table lists in-frame clones only, not all of them. The sample includes around 69,000 clones, about 89% of them seen just once. Source: CD4+ or CD8+ T cells sorted from blood, taken in a trial of the OX40 agonist ivuxolimab. The receptors shown here come from an adult with an advanced solid tumor such as melanoma, head and neck, liver or kidney cancer.

This clone was recorded a few times. The chain links TRBV6-1 to TRBJ1-5, with D maybe TRBD1 (5 bases). Germline V lookup: CDR1 MNHNS, CDR2 SASEGT. Trimming took off 4 bases at V and 1 base at J, with 11 bases between the two ends. CDR3 length: 15 residues. The CDR3 here is CASSADTASNQPQHF. CDR3 DNA sequence: TGTGCCAGCAGTGCGGACACGGCCAGCAATCAGCCCCAGCATTTT.

This chain links TRBV7-8 with TRBJ1-4; unclear D gene. In germline, CDR1 is SGHVS, CDR2 FQNEAQ. The CDR3 loop spans 18 amino acids. Trimming removed 5 bases from V and 2 bases from J, with 21 bases in between. CDR3 bases: TGTGCCAGCAGCCTACGGCAGCGGAACCCTGGGACTAATGAAAAACTGTTTTTT. Amino acid sequence: CASSLRQRNPGTNEKLFF.

This clone was recorded only once. This chain links TRBV19 with TRBJ1-5; 10 nucleotides match TRBD1. Germline V gene data show CDR1 as LNHDA and CDR2 as SQIVND (reference sequence). The CDR3 runs 15 residues. J was trimmed by 6 bases and V by 5 bases; bases with no gene match: 7. Here the CDR3 reads CASSALTGGTQPQHF. DNA for the CDR3: TGTGCCAGTAGTGCCCTGACAGGGGGCACTCAGCCCCAGCATTTT. The whole variable domain, remainder taken from reference TRBV19 and TRBJ1-5, is DGGITQSPKYLFRKEGQNVTLSCEQNLNHDAMYWYRQDPGQGLRLIYYSQIVNDFQKGDIAEGYSVSREKKESFPLTVTSAQKNPTAFYLCASSALTGGTQPQHFGDGTRLSIL.

The V and J genes are TRBV6-5 and TRBJ2-4; no clear D. Trimming stripped 5 bases from V and 5 bases from J, with 10 bases between. Germline V gene lookup returns CDR1 MNHEY and CDR2 SVGAGI. The length of the CDR3 is 13 residues. CDR3 coding DNA: TGTGCCAGCAGTGCCCAAGCTCAAAACATTCAGTACTTC. It specifies CASSAQAQNIQYF.

The genes are TRBV6-6 and TRBJ2-7; TRBD1 aligns across 7 bases. The CDR3 is 15 residues long. The ends lost 6 bases at V and 5 bases at J; junction bases unmatched: 13. Germline V gives CDR1 MNHNY, CDR2 SVGAGI (reference sequence). This chain's CDR3 is CASSSPRQGIHEQYF. DNA of the CDR3: TGTGCCAGCAGCTCGCCGAGACAGGGAATCCACGAGCAGTACTTC.

This clone has only a few counts. This chain uses TRBV6-1 with TRBJ2-1; the D is unclear. Per the germline V gene, CDR1 is MNHNS and CDR2 is SASEGT. Trimming stripped 6 bases from V and 0 bases from J, with 12 bases between. The CDR3 consists of 15 residues. The CDR3 protein is CASSLTPSSYNEQFF. CDR3 bases: TGTGCCAGCAGCTTGACTCCGAGCTCCTACAATGAGCAGTTCTTC.

V is TRBV4-1 and J is TRBJ1-5; D gene ambiguous. Germline CDR1 reads MGHRA; CDR2 reads YSYEKL. With 1 base removed from V and 0 bases from J, the gap between germline ends came to 7 bases. The CDR3 has 15 amino acids. The CDR3 DNA sequence: TGCGCCAGCAGCCAAGCTAGCATTAGCAATCAGCCCCAGCATTTT. Its translation is CASSQASISNQPQHF.

This clone was counted between two and nine times. The chain uses TRBV6-1 and TRBJ2-1; D is perhaps TRBD1 or TRBD2 (5 bases each). The CDR3 consists of 12 residues. V lost 6 bases and J 7 bases, leaving 10 bases between the germline ends. The germline CDR1 and CDR2 sequences are MNHNS and SASEGT. CDR3 in DNA: TGTGCCAGCAGGGGGGACGTTAATGAGCAGTTCTTC. Protein: CASRGDVNEQFF.

The chain combines TRBV4-2 with TRBJ2-7, with 10 positions matching TRBD2. Germline loops: CDR1 LGHNA, CDR2 YNFKEQ. Trimming at V came to 0 bases and at J to 4 bases, leaving 15 bases not matched to a gene. This CDR3 has 19 residues. The CDR3 DNA follows: TGTGCCAGCAGCCAAGAGGCGGGACTAGCGCTAGAAGGGACTTACGAGCAGTACTTC. Amino acid sequence: CASSQEAGLALEGTYEQYF.

CDR3 sequence: CASTKGTNYGYTF. The CDR3 nucleotides are TGTGCCAGCACCAAGGGCACAAACTATGGCTACACCTTC. The V gene is TRBV7-3, the J gene TRBJ1-2; D is ambiguous. V shed 7 bases and J shed 2 bases, with 11 bases lying between them. The CDR3 has 13 residues. Germline V CDR1 and CDR2: SGHTA, FQGTGA. Complete variable domain (other parts from reference TRBV7-3 and TRBJ1-2): GAGVSQTPSNKVTEKGKYVELRCDPISGHTALYWYRQSLGQGPEFLIYFQGTGAADDSGLPNDRFFAVRPEGSVSTLKIQRTERGDSAVYLCASTKGTNYGYTFGSGTRLTVV.

The genes are TRBV10-2 and TRBJ2-7; D is ambiguous. This CDR3 comprises 14 residues. Germline CDR1 WSHSY, CDR2 SAAADI. Deletions cut 0 bases from V and 2 bases from J, with 8 bases between. The CDR3 sequence: CASSESIGAYEQYF. The CDR3 DNA is TGCGCCAGCAGTGAGTCGATTGGTGCCTACGAGCAGTACTTC.

The V gene is TRBV11-1, the J gene TRBJ2-3, with D uncertain. The V end was cut by 5 bases, the J end by 5 bases, with 11 bases between. The CDR3 extends over 13 amino acids. Germline CDR1 reads SGHAT; CDR2 reads FQDESV (reference sequence). The CDR3 loop reads CASSPRRVDTQYF. CDR3 sequence (DNA): TGTGCCAGCAGCCCGAGAAGAGTAGATACGCAGTATTTT.

The rearrangement joins TRBV6-6 to TRBJ1-1; D uncertain. With 9 bases removed from V and 2 bases from J, the gap between germline ends came to 13 bases. CDR1 and CDR2 (germline): MNHNY, SVGAGI (reference sequence). There are 13 residues in the CDR3. CDR3 amino acids: CASRETLNTEAFF. CDR3 in DNA: TGTGCCAGTCGAGAGACACTAAACACTGAAGCTTTCTTT.

In its sample, this clone was seen a few times. V gene TRBV1 combines with J gene TRBJ2-1; the DNA was not compared with TRBD2, the D call given in the table. TRBV1 is listed as a pseudogene. The CDR3 is 19 amino acids. The CDR3 region is CTKKTGTSGSRGSYNEQFF. The CDR3 nucleotides read TGCACCAAAAAAACCGGGACTAGCGGGAGTAGGGGCTCCTACAATGAGCAGTTCTTC.

The chain carries TRBV11-2 and TRBJ2-3, with a possible D match to TRBD1 (5 bases). V lost 3 bases and J 1 base, leaving 11 bases between the germline ends. From germline, CDR1 is SGHAT and CDR2 FQNNGV. The CDR3 sequence is 15 residues long. The CDR3: CASSFRARRTDTQYF. The CDR3 nucleotides are TGTGCCAGCAGCTTCAGGGCCCGTCGCACAGATACGCAGTATTTT.

A single count supports this clone. The J gene is TRBJ2-5, the V gene TRBV30; D ambiguous. The CDR3 has 16 residues. V gave up 0 bases and J gave up 4 bases, with 18 bases separating them. The germline V gene has CDR1 GTSNPN and CDR2 SVGIG (reference sequence). The chain's CDR3 is CAWSVFGSGSSETQYF. The CDR3 DNA follows: TGTGCCTGGAGTGTGTTTGGTAGTGGCAGCTCAGAGACCCAGTACTTC.

This clone was seen once. J is TRBJ2-1 and V is TRBV18; D gene uncertain. CDR3 length: 16 residues. Trimming removed 3 bases at V and 0 bases at J, with 12 bases between. Germline-derived CDR1 and CDR2 are KGHSH and LQKENI. This CDR3 reads CASSPPGPSSYNEQFF. As DNA, the CDR3 is TGTGCCAGCTCACCCCCGGGCCCCAGCTCCTACAATGAGCAGTTCTTC.

CDR3 amino acids: CASSSGGAGVYNEQFF. DNA of the CDR3: TGTGCCAGCAGCTCGGGTGGGGCGGGAGTATACAATGAGCAGTTCTTC. This chain links TRBV5-4 with TRBJ2-1; 7 bases match TRBD2. The germline CDR1 and CDR2 sequences are SGHNT and YYREEE (reference sequence). Trimming at V came to 3 bases and at J to 4 bases, leaving 10 bases not matched to a gene. CDR3 length equals 16 residues.

The CDR3 sequence: CASSIGQGNYGYTF. Here the CDR3 DNA reads TGTGCCAGCAGCATCGGACAGGGGAACTATGGCTACACCTTC. This rearrangement joins TRBV9 to TRBJ1-2; 9 bases match TRBD1. This CDR3 comprises 14 residues. V lost 4 bases to trimming and J lost 2 bases; unmatched junction nucleotides: 3. Germline loops: CDR1 SGDLS, CDR2 YYNGEE. Drawing the rest from reference TRBV9 and TRBJ1-2, the complete variable domain is DSGVTQTPKHLITATGQRVTLRCSPRSGDLSVYWYQQSLDQGLQFLIQYYNGEERAKGNILERFSAQQFPDLHSELNLSSLELGDSALYFCASSIGQGNYGYTFGSGTRLTVV.

J is TRBJ2-2 and V is TRBV4-3; 8 bases line up with TRBD2. Germline trimming cut 2 bases from V and 7 bases from J; bases unmatched to any gene: 6. The germline V gene encodes CDR1 LGHNA and CDR2 YSLEER. The CDR3 loop spans 15 amino acids. This chain's CDR3 is CASSQPAGEVGELFF. DNA of the CDR3: TGCGCCAGCAGCCAACCAGCGGGAGAGGTCGGGGAGCTGTTTTTT.